This TCR beta chain was profiled in a study of cytomegalovirus exposure and HLA in healthy donors (dated by TCRdb to about 2017). In the study overall: A later analysis indicated that the roughly 130 validation repertoires were generated on the platform also employed for the approximately 690 repertoires of the first cohort. The study aimed to test whether cataloging public T cell receptors could reveal signatures of past pathogen exposure. Besides the first cohort of hundreds of subjects, a separate validation cohort made up of over a hundred different subjects was used. The study combined high-throughput TCR immunosequencing, statistical association of individual TCRs with disease status, and machine learning to predict cytomegalovirus infection status. General study outcomes and caveats: Most TCR sequences were seen in very few donors, while some public TCRs were found in many individuals. The authors suggested that the approach could potentially be generalized to other disease states and immunological phenotypes. Of the cluster scores, 94% were above 0 in a later analysis, which found that TCRs clustered in the first cohort also tended to co-occur in the roughly 130 validation repertoires. Three of the identified cytomegalovirus-associated TCR beta chains were confirmed in vitro to be specific for cytomegalovirus antigens. The validation cohort had no HLA typing available for a later analysis, so co-occurrence within that cohort was assessed over all 120 or so repertoires. The classifier was reported to diagnose cytomegalovirus status with high specificity and sensitivity in both the original and validation cohorts. The study listed 170 or so TCR beta chains as associated with cytomegalovirus.

According to the germline V gene (reference sequence), CDR1 reads SGHKS and CDR2 reads YYEKEE. The CDR3 spans 15 residues, from the cysteine through the phenylalanine. Solely the CDR3 DNA is kept, with 45 bases framed from the first base. Clipping removes 0 bases from V and 3 bases from J, with 5 as the unmatched junction base count. Library preparation used the immunoSEQ multiplex PCR assay. On the study's bioinformatics: A statistical classification framework was built to diagnose cytomegalovirus status from the catalog of TCR beta chain sequences. TCRdb holds this immuneACCESS table with in-frame rearrangements only. Some clones are missing; in checked studies, unresolved V genes explain under half, and the rest has no known cause. D and trimming were read from the DNA, whereas the V and J calls and clone size are those reported in that table. The sample table shows about 88,000 clones, and roughly 84% are seen once. The biggest ten clones account for 12% of the sample.

Separate from the roughly 700-subject first cohort, the validation cohort of 90 to 150 subjects was the group to which the donors belonged. This clone appeared once. Its antigen has not been determined. No per-base quality is available; no much larger clone lies one base away. This receptor chain uses TRBV5-5 and TRBJ2-7, and TRBD1 matches 8 of the central bases. The clonotype was recovered from a woman younger than 35 in good health and CMV-seropositive. The sequencing input was PBMCs. The nucleotide sequence is given as TGTGCCAGCAGCTTGGATGGGACAGGCATCTACGAGCAGTACTTC. Translated, it reads CASSLDGTGIYEQYF.